This TCR beta chain is from a study of T-cell memory formation after mild COVID-19. Germline values: CDR1 MNHNY, CDR2 SVGAGI (reference sequence). V was shortened by 6 bases and J by 3 bases, with 12 bases between the two germline ends. This CDR3 has 13 residues. Constant-segment primers and 5'RACE yielded cDNA libraries for TCR alpha and TCR beta, each carrying sample barcodes and UMIs. Each CDR3 protein gets one entry after TCRdb re-called the 5' RACE reads with MiXCR. The sample has 95,000 to 120,000 distinct CDR3 sequences; about a fifth are singletons. The chain links TRBV6-6 to TRBJ2-7; D remains ambiguous. The TCR sequence derives from a man aged 18 to 35 who had mild COVID-19 (a few samples of this study predate the infection). Cell type and time point are not known. Input material: PBMCs or a T cell subset sorted from them (not recorded which). The CDR3 loop is CASRWSVGYEQYF. CDR3 nucleotide sequence: TGTGCCAGCAGGTGGAGCGTCGGCTACGAGCAGTACTTC.